Listed here are 17 T cell receptor beta chains from one sample, sequenced in a study of CD4 and CD8 cells across lung adenocarcinoma regions. Using its own MiXCR run on the PCR reads, TCRdb lists one record per CDR3 protein. The table shows 13,000 to 15,000 distinct CDR3 sequences, with around 40% occurring only once. The source material was CD4+ T cells from the center of a lung tumor. Receptor source: a male donor with lung adenocarcinoma. The CD4 and CD8 labels of this study may be unreliable.

This clonotype is judged medium-sized. This chain links TRBV6-5 with TRBJ2-6; D unresolved. Deletions cut 8 bases from V and 4 bases from J, with 9 bases between. CDR3 size: 13 residues. Germline values: CDR1 MNHEY, CDR2 SVGAGI. In DNA form, the CDR3 reads TGTGCCAGCGCCCAGGAGGGGGCCAACGTCCTGACTTTC. Translated, it gives CASAQEGANVLTF.

This clonotype is medium-sized by share. This chain joins TRBV6-1 and TRBJ2-1; 7 bases map to TRBD1. J gave up 2 bases and V 6 bases, and 1 base lay outside the gene matches. This CDR3 spans 13 amino acids. Per the germline V gene, CDR1 is MNHNS and CDR2 is SASEGT. Here the CDR3 DNA reads TGTGCCAGCAGGAGGGGGCCCTACAATGAGCAGTTCTTC. Protein product: CASRRGPYNEQFF.

The chain uses TRBV10-3 and TRBJ2-5; D is tentatively TRBD1 or TRBD2 (6 bases each). The CDR3 contains 14 residues. Germline V gene lookup returns CDR1 ENHRY and CDR2 SYGVKD. CDR3 sequence: CAGKGGLDQETQYF. The CDR3 DNA reads TGTGCGGGGAAGGGGGGCCTTGACCAAGAGACCCAGTACTTC.

Concerning this clonotype itself: At one boundary the junction diverges from the germline segment, which might be a read error. The chain joins TRBV10-3 to TRBJ2-3; no firm D call. Germline V gives CDR1 ENHRY, CDR2 SYGVKD. This CDR3 has 15 residues. CDR3 coding DNA: TGTGCCATCACCGTCCAGGCTGTGAGCACCGATACGCTGTATTTT. It translates to CAITVQAVSTDTLYF.

This clonotype was counted at least ten times. The genes are TRBV6-2 or TRBV6-3 and TRBJ2-3; D not certain. The CDR3 extends over 15 amino acids. Per germline, CDR1 MNHEY and CDR2 SVGEGT. The V end lost 2 bases, the J end lost 0 bases, and 9 bases lay between the germline ends. CDR3 residues: CASSYIGLSTDTQYF. Written as DNA, the CDR3 is TGTGCCAGCAGTTACATTGGGCTTAGCACAGATACGCAGTATTTT.

Many counts were recorded for this clonotype. This chain uses TRBV10-1 with TRBJ2-3, with 8 positions matching TRBD1. CDR1 WNHNN and CDR2 SYGVQD come from the germline V gene (reference sequence). V lost 6 bases to trimming and J lost 2 bases; unmatched junction nucleotides: 4. This CDR3 region has 14 residues. CDR3 amino acids: CASSTGQDTDTQYF. The CDR3 DNA reads as TGCGCCAGCAGCACGGGACAGGACACAGATACGCAGTATTTT.

The genes are TRBV6-1 and TRBJ2-6, with D possibly being TRBD1 (6 bases). The J call may be mistaken, given a closer DNA end match to TRBJ2-1. Germline CDR1 is MNHNS and CDR2 is SASEGT. The CDR3 sequence is 15 residues long. CDR3 region: CASQPMTGGRDAQFF. CDR3 coding DNA: TGTGCCAGCCAGCCGATGACAGGTGGAAGAGATGCGCAGTTCTTC.

Remarks on this clonotype: Relative to the germline gene, one junction end is altered; a read error may explain this. The chain couples TRBV6-1 to TRBJ2-3; tentatively, D is TRBD1 or TRBD2 (5 bases each). The length of the CDR3 is 14 residues. The germline gives CDR1 MNHNS, CDR2 SASEGT. As DNA, the CDR3 is TGTGCGAGGATCGGGGACCGCGACCCAGATACCCAGTATTTT. Translated, it gives CARIGDRDPDTQYF.

Here the CDR3 DNA reads TGCGCCAGCAGCTTGGAGGGAAGGCGAGATACGCAGTATTTT. Amino acid sequence: CASSLEGRRDTQYF. This chain joins TRBV5-1 and TRBJ2-5; no definite D call. The J call may be incorrect, as the DNA end agrees better with TRBJ2-3. Germline V CDR1 and CDR2: SGHRS, YFSETQ. There are 14 residues in the CDR3.

This clonotype was recorded at least ten times. The rearrangement joins TRBV14 to TRBJ2-3; 9 bases align to TRBD1. The germline CDR1 and CDR2 sequences are SGHDN and FVKESK. This CDR3 spans 14 amino acids. V shed 2 bases and J 6 bases; nucleotides not matched to a gene: 3. The CDR3 sequence is CASSQWTGVDTQYF. The CDR3 DNA is TGTGCCAGCAGCCAATGGACAGGGGTCGATACGCAGTATTTT.

This clonotype was seen a handful of times. J is TRBJ2-1 and V is TRBV14; D ambiguous. The J call could be wrong; TRBJ2-5 is a better fit for the DNA end. Germline V gene data show CDR1 as SGHDN and CDR2 as FVKESK. The CDR3 consists of 16 residues. The CDR3 protein is CASSQIDTPGWVTQYF. In DNA form, the CDR3 reads TGTGCCAGCAGCCAGATTGACACCCCGGGTTGGGTGACCCAGTACTTC.

This clonotype appeared a few times. The chain joins TRBV12-3 or TRBV12-4 to TRBJ1-3, with D uncertain. The CDR3 loop spans 12 amino acids. Deletions cut 6 bases from V and 3 bases from J, with 6 bases between. The CDR3 spells CASSRGGNTIYF. The CDR3 nucleotides are TGTGCCAGCAGCCGGGGTGGAAACACCATATATTTT.

The CDR3 DNA reads TGTGCCAGCAGTCAGGACATGGGGGCCCTAGGCTCGGATACGCAGTACTTC. It encodes CASSQDMGALGSDTQYF. This chain uses TRBV27 with TRBJ2-5, with a tentative D call TRBD1 (6 bases). The CDR3 runs to 17 residues. The V gene's germline CDR1 is MNHEY and CDR2 SMNVEV (reference sequence). The V end lost 5 bases, the J end lost 11 bases, and 30 bases lay between the germline ends.

This clonotype rates as medium-sized. V and J are TRBV6-5 and TRBJ2-1; 11 nucleotides agree with TRBD2. The better agreement between TRBJ2-7 and the DNA end casts doubt on the J call. Germline V gene lookup returns CDR1 MNHEY and CDR2 SVGAGI. This CDR3 has 15 amino acids. CDR3 nucleotide sequence: TGTGCCAGCCGGGGTAGCGGGAGGGATATCTACGAGCAGTACTTC. Amino acid sequence: CASRGSGRDIYEQYF.

Ten or more counts support this clonotype. The chain uses TRBV6-1 and TRBJ2-7; no reliable D call. The length of the CDR3 is 14 residues. Germline V gene lookup returns CDR1 MNHNS and CDR2 SASEGT. V lost 6 bases and J lost 1, with 13 bases in between. The CDR3 region is CASSRGLRSYEQYF. The CDR3 DNA is TGTGCCAGCAGCCGCGGCTTGCGTTCCTACGAGCAGTACTTC.

In this sample, this clonotype turned up many times. The CDR3 spells CASSYGGDNSPLHF. As DNA, the CDR3 is TGTGCCAGCAGTTACGGGGGGGACAATTCACCCCTCCACTTT. The gene calls are TRBV6-5 and TRBJ1-6, with D possibly being TRBD1 (5 bases). This CDR3 is 14 amino acids long. From germline, CDR1 is MNHEY and CDR2 SVGAGI. Between the trimmed V and J ends, which lost 2 bases and 7 bases, there was a span of 9 bases.

This clonotype is deemed medium-sized. CDR3 sequence: CASSEAGGRGETQYF. The CDR3 DNA reads TGTGCCAGCAGTGAAGCCGGCGGGAGAGGAGAGACCCAGTACTTC. The chain carries TRBV6-1 and TRBJ2-5; 7 bases map to TRBD2. Germline V CDR1 and CDR2: MNHNS, SASEGT. The V gene end was trimmed by 0 bases and the J gene end by 4 bases; junction bases not matched to a gene: 5. The CDR3 is 15 residues long.